This is a list of T cell receptor beta chains from one sample in a study of OX40 agonist ivuxolimab in advanced cancers. The data were produced by immunoSEQ multiplex PCR, yet TCRdb's version contains in-frame clones alone and is incomplete. Of about 21,000 clones listed, nearly 85% are singletons. The source was CD4+ or CD8+ T cells sorted from blood, collected in a trial of the OX40 agonist ivuxolimab. The receptors shown here come from an adult with an advanced solid tumor such as melanoma, head and neck, liver or kidney cancer. The CDR3 runs from the conserved cysteine through the conserved F or W. The order of the fields is J gene, D gene, V gene, clone size, CDR3 protein, CDR3 DNA. A D gene is named only where the DNA matches it firmly. Size is stated for part of the rows, as once, few or many counts, or as a class when the clone is expanded.

>TRBJ2-2|TRBD2|TRBV6-6|.
CASSYSGSSGTGELFF
TGTGCCAGCAGTTACAGCGGGAGTTCAGGTACCGGGGAGCTGTTTTTT
>TRBJ2-5|.|TRBV5-1|.
CASSLDTRTGEQYF
TGCGCCAGCAGCCTAGACACCCGGACGGGGGAGCAGTACTTC
>TRBJ2-3|.|TRBV10-1|.
CASSRDSGTDTQYF
TGCGCCAGCAGTCGGGACTCCGGAACAGATACGCAGTATTTT
>TRBJ2-3|.|TRBV5-6|.
CASSLTSTDTQYF
TGTGCCAGCAGCTTGACTAGCACAGATACGCAGTATTTT
>TRBJ2-1|TRBD1|TRBV5-1|.
CASYLTGAGGNEQFF
TGCGCCAGCTACCTTACAGGGGCTGGGGGCAATGAGCAGTTCTTC
>TRBJ1-1|.|TRBV5-1|.
CASSLNGPHGGTGKVGTEAFF
TGCGCCAGCAGCTTGAACGGCCCCCATGGCGGGACGGGAAAGGTGGGTACTGAAGCTTTCTTT
>TRBJ2-1|TRBD1|TRBV5-1|few
CASSLGTASYNEQFF
TGCGCCAGCAGCCTGGGGACAGCTTCCTACAATGAGCAGTTCTTC
>TRBJ2-1|.|TRBV10-1|.
CASSESTFGVEQFF
TGCGCCAGCAGTGAGTCGACGTTCGGAGTCGAGCAGTTCTTC
>TRBJ1-2|TRBD1|TRBV6-5|.
CASTDQGGGYGYTF
TGTGCCAGCACCGATCAAGGGGGCGGCTATGGCTACACCTTC
>TRBJ1-1|.|TRBV19|.
CASSMGGDTEAFF
TGTGCCAGTAGTATGGGAGGGGACACTGAAGCTTTCTTT
>TRBJ1-1|.|TRBV12-5|.
CATRQERMNTEAFF
TGTGCTACTCGACAGGAGAGAATGAACACTGAAGCTTTCTTT
>TRBJ1-5|TRBD1|TRBV6-5|few
CASSPGQGNQPQHF
TGTGCCAGCAGCCCCGGACAGGGAAATCAGCCCCAGCATTTT
>TRBJ1-1|.|TRBV7-8|.
CASRGGVEAFF
TGTGCCAGCAGGGGCGGAGTTGAAGCTTTCTTT
>TRBJ2-7|TRBD2|TRBV2|.
CASSVASGRSSEQYF
TGTGCCAGCAGTGTTGCTAGCGGGAGGAGCAGCGAGCAGTACTTC
>TRBJ2-1|TRBD2|TRBV4-1|.
CASSQENGLAGDVRQFF
TGCGCCAGCAGCCAAGAAAACGGACTAGCGGGCGATGTTAGGCAGTTCTTC
>TRBJ2-3|TRBD2|TRBV6-6|.
CASSYSPSGGTDTQYF
TGTGCCAGCAGTTACTCGCCTAGCGGGGGCACAGATACGCAGTATTTT
>TRBJ2-1|TRBD1|TRBV2|.
CATTGQGPYNEQFF
TGTGCGACGACCGGACAGGGACCCTACAATGAGCAGTTCTTC